What follows are 31 T cell receptor beta chains derived from one specimen sequenced in a study of control samples from healthy donors and cancer patients (dated by TCRdb to 2020 to 2021). The method behind the library was the immunoSEQ multiplex PCR assay. This immuneACCESS table, as held by TCRdb, lists in-frame sequences with V and J called but not all clones. Of the missing ones, under half trace to an unresolved V gene in checked studies; the others have no known cause. Present in this sample are approximately 150,000 clones, more than 90% of which were seen just once. The biggest ten clones account for 2% to 2.5% of the sample. Specimen: blood. The receptor source for this set is a woman aged 40 to 50 in good health.

This clone was detected a few times. The chain joins TRBV7-2 to TRBJ2-7; no clear D gene. The germline V gene encodes CDR1 SGHTA and CDR2 FQGNSA. V was cut by 4 bases and J by 7 bases, with 17 bases left in between. This CDR3 has 14 amino acids. The CDR3 loop reads CASSSGAVAVEQYF. CDR3 sequence (DNA): TGTGCCAGCAGCTCCGGCGCGGTGGCGGTGGAGCAGTACTTC.

V is TRBV5-1 and J is TRBJ2-3; 8 bases match TRBD2. V lost 3 bases, J lost 1 base, and 1 base stayed unmatched. Germline CDR1 is SGHRS and CDR2 is YFSETQ. The CDR3 consists of 14 residues. CDR3 DNA: TGCGCCAGCAGCTATAGCGGGGGCACAGATACGCAGTATTTT. It translates to CASSYSGGTDTQYF. The complete variable domain, with remaining parts taken from reference TRBV5-1 and TRBJ2-3, reads KAGVTQTPRYLIKTRGQQVTLSCSPISGHRSVSWYQQTPGQGLQFLFEYFSETQRNKGNFPGRFSGRQFSNSRSEMNVSTLELGDSALYLCASSYSGGTDTQYFGPGTRLTVL.

This chain connects TRBV6-5 to TRBJ1-5; tentatively, D is TRBD1 (5 bases). The V and J ends lost 6 bases and 0 bases respectively, with 12 bases between them. The CDR3 length is 15 residues. The germline CDR1 and CDR2 sequences are MNHEY and SVGAGI. The CDR3 sequence: CASRGREYSNQPQHF. The CDR3, as DNA: TGTGCCAGCAGAGGCAGGGAATATAGCAATCAGCCCCAGCATTTT.

This chain joins TRBV6-5 and TRBJ1-4, with no clear D. Germline V gives CDR1 MNHEY, CDR2 SVGAGI. CDR3 length equals 16 residues. Between the trimmed V and J ends, which lost 2 bases and 0 bases, there was a span of 10 bases. DNA for the CDR3: TGTGCCAGCAGTTACGGGGTATGGGCAACTAATGAAAAACTGTTTTTT. Translation: CASSYGVWATNEKLFF.

This sequence joins TRBV11-2 and TRBJ1-2; possibly TRBD1 for D (5 bases). This CDR3 comprises 15 residues. Trimming removed 5 bases from V and 5 bases from J, with 18 bases in between. Germline values: CDR1 SGHAT, CDR2 FQNNGV. CDR3 sequence reads: CASSRGAGIDYGYTF. The CDR3 DNA reads TGTGCCAGCAGCCGTGGGGCAGGGATCGATTATGGCTACACCTTC.

This chain joins TRBV5-4 and TRBJ2-1; 7 bases line up with TRBD2. CDR1 and CDR2 from the germline V gene are SGHNT and YYREEE (reference sequence). V lost 0 bases to trimming and J lost 0 bases; unmatched junction nucleotides: 0. The CDR3 loop spans 15 amino acids. The CDR3: CASSLGTSSYNEQFF. The CDR3 region has the DNA TGTGCCAGCAGCTTGGGGACTAGCTCCTACAATGAGCAGTTCTTC.

This rearrangement joins TRBV6-5 to TRBJ1-2; 7 bases agree with TRBD1. V lost 6 bases and J lost 7; bases outside the gene matches: 8. This CDR3 spans 13 amino acids. Germline V gene lookup returns CDR1 MNHEY and CDR2 SVGAGI. The chain's CDR3 is CASRSGGSCGYTF. The CDR3 coding sequence is TGTGCCAGCAGGTCAGGGGGGAGCTGTGGCTACACCTTC.

The rearrangement links TRBV10-2 to TRBJ1-5, with D maybe TRBD1 (6 bases). The length of the CDR3 is 14 residues. Germline V gene data show CDR1 as WSHSY and CDR2 as SAAADI. V dropped 7 bases and J dropped 3 bases, with 13 bases sitting between them. CDR3 in amino acids: CASTKTGINQPQHF. CDR3 sequence (DNA): TGCGCCAGCACAAAGACAGGAATCAATCAGCCCCAGCATTTT.

V gene TRBV19 combines with J gene TRBJ1-5, with 12 positions matching TRBD1. Trimming at V came to 5 bases and at J to 6 bases, leaving 5 bases not matched to a gene. The CDR3 is 15 amino acids. The V gene's germline CDR1 is LNHDA and CDR2 SQIVND (reference sequence). The CDR3 loop reads CASSFGTGGFQPQHF. Written as DNA, the CDR3 is TGTGCCAGTAGTTTTGGGACAGGGGGCTTTCAGCCCCAGCATTTT.

The chain joins TRBV19 to TRBJ2-7, with TRBD1 matching over 10 bases. This CDR3 is 14 amino acids long. CDR1 and CDR2 (germline): LNHDA, SQIVND (reference sequence). V lost 10 bases and J lost 0; bases outside the gene matches: 6. Here the CDR3 reads CATSDRGHSYEQYF. CDR3 nucleotides: TGTGCCACCTCAGACAGGGGGCACTCCTACGAGCAGTACTTC. Together with reference TRBV19 and TRBJ2-7, the CDR3 gives the full variable domain: DGGITQSPKYLFRKEGQNVTLSCEQNLNHDAMYWYRQDPGQGLRLIYYSQIVNDFQKGDIAEGYSVSREKKESFPLTVTSAQKNPTAFYLCATSDRGHSYEQYFGPGTRLTVT.

This clone was picked up one time. The chain joins TRBV7-8 to TRBJ1-2; D not certain. The germline V gene has CDR1 SGHVS and CDR2 FQNEAQ. There are 15 residues in the CDR3. Trimming stripped 2 bases from V and 2 bases from J, with 12 bases between. This CDR3 reads CASSLTLSVNYGYTF. For the CDR3, the DNA is TGTGCCAGCAGCTTAACCCTGAGTGTAAACTATGGCTACACCTTC.

This sequence joins TRBV3-1 (or the pseudogene TRBV3-2) and TRBJ2-1; D uncertain. Germline-derived CDR1 and CDR2 are LGHDT and YNNKEL (reference sequence). There are 14 residues in the CDR3. Trimming cost V 3 bases and J 10 bases, with 16 bases left between them. In DNA, the CDR3 is TGTGCCAGCAGCCAGCGACCGGGCCCGCGGGAGCAGTTCTTC. Its protein is CASSQRPGPREQFF.

The rearrangement uses TRBV6-6 and TRBJ2-1; 7 bases map to TRBD1. Germline-derived CDR1 and CDR2 are MNHNY and SVGAGI (reference sequence). This CDR3 is 15 amino acids long. V lost 9 bases, J lost 1 base, and 9 bases stayed unmatched. The CDR3 nucleotides read TGTGCCAGTATGGGACAGTTTGGATCCTACAATGAGCAGTTCTTC. This encodes CASMGQFGSYNEQFF.

The chain is built from TRBV9 and TRBJ1-2; 12 bases line up with TRBD1. The CDR3 has 16 amino acids. The V gene's germline CDR1 is SGDLS and CDR2 YYNGEE. Losses at the gene ends were 3 bases for V and 3 bases for J; bases not matched to a gene: 6. CDR3 sequence: CASSGEGQGAHYGYTF. CDR3 DNA sequence: TGTGCCAGCAGCGGGGAGGGACAGGGGGCACACTATGGCTACACCTTC.

The chain carries TRBV5-1 and TRBJ2-3; 8 positions agree with TRBD2. Germline trimming cut 4 bases from V and 4 bases from J; bases unmatched to any gene: 5. Germline V CDR1 and CDR2: SGHRS, YFSETQ. The CDR3 has 14 amino acids. CDR3 region: CASSLRTSSDTQYF. CDR3 bases: TGCGCCAGCAGCCTCCGGACTAGCTCAGATACGCAGTATTTT.

The chain employs TRBV9 and TRBJ1-6, with TRBD1 as a possible D gene (6 bases). The CDR3 extends over 14 amino acids. The ends were cut back, 0 bases at V and 7 bases at J, with 8 bases in the middle. Germline lookup yields CDR1 SGDLS and CDR2 YYNGEE. The CDR3 spells CASSVATGNSPLHF. CDR3 coding DNA: TGTGCCAGCAGCGTAGCTACAGGGAATTCACCCCTCCACTTT.

The J gene is TRBJ1-3, the V gene TRBV18, with D unresolved. CDR1 and CDR2 from the germline V gene are KGHSH and LQKENI. V lost 3 bases to trimming and J lost 0 bases, with 9 bases between them. The CDR3 is 15 residues long. The CDR3 nucleotides read TGTGCCAGCTCACCTGACATGGACTCTGGAAACACCATATATTTT. Translating it yields CASSPDMDSGNTIYF.

J is TRBJ2-1 and V is TRBV10-2; D may correspond to TRBD1 or TRBD2 (5 bases each). Per germline, CDR1 WSHSY and CDR2 SAAADI. V dropped 8 bases and J dropped 0 bases, with 11 bases sitting between them. There are 14 residues in the CDR3. The CDR3 DNA reads as TGCGCCAGCGGGGGTCCCGCCTCCTACAATGAGCAGTTCTTC. It specifies CASGGPASYNEQFF.

This chain joins TRBV5-1 and TRBJ2-2; no reliable D call. Trimming took 0 bases from V and 1 from J, leaving 4 bases between them. The germline V gene encodes CDR1 SGHRS and CDR2 YFSETQ. The length of the CDR3 is 14 residues. The DNA of the CDR3 is TGCGCCAGCAGCTTGGTGAAGAACACCGGGGAGCTGTTTTTT. It yields the protein CASSLVKNTGELFF.

The chain links TRBV6-2 or TRBV6-3 to TRBJ2-3, with TRBD2 identical over 15 bases. V trimming: 2 bases; J trimming: 6 bases; junction bases outside the gene matches: 9. The CDR3 is 18 residues long. The germline CDR1 and CDR2 sequences are MNHEY and SVGEGT. In DNA form, the CDR3 reads TGTGCCAGCAGTTACGGACAGCCGGGACTAGCGGGGGGCGATACGCAGTATTTT. It translates to CASSYGQPGLAGGDTQYF.

The chain combines TRBV5-6 with TRBJ2-1; 11 bases map to TRBD2. In germline, CDR1 is SGHDT, CDR2 YYEEEE. The CDR3 length is 17 residues. The V gene end was trimmed by 4 bases and the J gene end by 6 bases; junction bases not matched to a gene: 12. This CDR3 is CASSLTQTSGALNEQFF. CDR3 nucleotide sequence: TGTGCCAGCAGCCTAACCCAGACTAGCGGGGCCCTCAATGAGCAGTTCTTC. Using reference TRBV5-6 and TRBJ2-1 for the parts outside the CDR3, the full variable domain is DAGVTQSPTHLIKTRGQQVTLRCSPKSGHDTVSWYQQALGQGPQFIFQYYEEEERQRGNFPDRFSGHQFPNYSSELNVNALLLGDSALYLCASSLTQTSGALNEQFFGPGTRLTVL.

The gene calls are TRBV2 and TRBJ1-3; 8 bases line up with TRBD1. V lost 4 bases, J lost 0 bases, and 11 bases stayed unmatched. This CDR3 comprises 18 residues. Germline CDR1 and CDR2: SNHLY and FYNNEI. CDR3 sequence: CASSGQGSQSSSGNTIYF. DNA of the CDR3: TGTGCCAGCAGTGGACAGGGGTCCCAGTCGAGCTCTGGAAACACCATATATTTT.

The V and J genes are TRBV5-4 and TRBJ2-1; D gene unclear. Germline loops: CDR1 SGHNT, CDR2 YYREEE (reference sequence). The CDR3 loop spans 15 amino acids. Trimming took 0 bases from V and 11 from J, leaving 18 bases between them. DNA for the CDR3: TGTGCCAGCAGCTTGGACGTCGGATTTACAATGAAGCAGTTCTTC. It is translated as CASSLDVGFTMKQFF.

V gene TRBV5-1 combines with J gene TRBJ2-6; 7 positions agree with TRBD2. The CDR3 sequence is 15 residues long. Germline V gives CDR1 SGHRS, CDR2 YFSETQ. The ends lost 6 bases at V and 1 base at J; junction bases unmatched: 4. This CDR3 reads CASTLSGSGANVLTF. Written as DNA, the CDR3 is TGCGCCAGCACCCTTAGCGGGTCTGGGGCCAACGTCCTGACTTTC.

The V and J genes are TRBV19 and TRBJ2-1; a possible D gene is TRBD1 (6 bases). Germline V CDR1 and CDR2: LNHDA, SQIVND (reference sequence). V shed 3 bases and J shed 2 bases, with 8 bases lying between them. The CDR3 is 14 amino acids. The CDR3 region is CASSIRDTYNEQFF. Written as DNA, the CDR3 is TGTGCCAGTAGTATCCGGGACACCTACAATGAGCAGTTCTTC.

V is TRBV4-1 and J is TRBJ2-2, with no clear D. Germline V gives CDR1 MGHRA, CDR2 YSYEKL. The CDR3 sequence is 15 residues long. With 2 bases removed from V and 0 bases from J, the gap between germline ends came to 7 bases. The DNA for the CDR3 is TGCGCCAGCAGCCAAAGTCTTGCGAACACCGGGGAGCTGTTTTTT. This gives the protein CASSQSLANTGELFF.

In this sample, this clone turned up once. The V call is TRBV4-1, the J call TRBJ2-7, with a possible D match to TRBD2 (6 bases). Germline V gene lookup returns CDR1 MGHRA and CDR2 YSYEKL. V was pared by 3 bases and J by 3 bases, with 18 bases between. The CDR3 runs 16 residues. Here the CDR3 reads CASSHRATSRSYEQYF. Written as DNA, the CDR3 is TGCGCCAGCAGCCACCGGGCCACTAGCCGAAGCTACGAGCAGTACTTC.

This clone was seen only once. In nucleotides, the CDR3 is TGTGCCAGCAGCTACGACAGGGGGCGGGATTCACCCCTCCACTTT. Amino acid sequence: CASSYDRGRDSPLHF. This sequence joins TRBV5-4 and TRBJ1-6, with 10 positions matching TRBD1. The trim removed 3 bases at V and 8 bases at J, leaving 5 bases unmatched. The CDR3 spans 15 residues. In germline, CDR1 is SGHNT, CDR2 YYREEE (reference sequence). The entire variable domain, with the rest obtained from reference TRBV5-4 and TRBJ1-6, is as follows: ETGVTQSPTHLIKTRGQQVTLRCSSQSGHNTVSWYQQALGQGPQFIFQYYREEENGRGNFPPRFSGLQFPNYSSELNVNALELDDSALYLCASSYDRGRDSPLHFGNGTRLTVT.

In this sample, this clone turned up once. This rearrangement joins TRBV5-6 to TRBJ2-3, with a tentative D call TRBD2 (5 bases). V lost 10 bases, J lost 1 base, and 22 bases lay in between. The CDR3 spans 16 residues. Germline CDR1 is SGHDT and CDR2 is YYEEEE. This CDR3 is CAVIPWVSGRTDTQYF. The CDR3 DNA is TGTGCCGTTATCCCTTGGGTCAGCGGACGCACAGATACGCAGTATTTT.

Notes on this clone: Other DNA sequences in this sample translate to the same CDR3. This rearrangement joins TRBV7-8 to TRBJ1-1; D is unresolved. CDR3 length: 13 amino acids. CDR1 is SGHVS and CDR2 is FQNEAQ in the germline V gene. V gave up 0 bases and J gave up 2 bases, with 4 bases separating them. In DNA, the CDR3 is TGTGCCAGCAGCTTAGCAGGTAACACTGAAGCTTTCTTT. This translates into CASSLAGNTEAFF.

This sequence joins TRBV12-5 and TRBJ2-7, with 12 bases lining up with TRBD1. The CDR3 is made up of 15 amino acids. The V and J ends lost 6 bases and 7 bases, in that order; junction bases with no gene match: 10. The germline V gene has CDR1 LGHNT and CDR2 FRNRAP. The CDR3 sequence: CASGTSGQGAWEQYF. The CDR3 nucleotides read TGTGCTAGTGGAACCTCGGGACAGGGGGCGTGGGAGCAGTACTTC.